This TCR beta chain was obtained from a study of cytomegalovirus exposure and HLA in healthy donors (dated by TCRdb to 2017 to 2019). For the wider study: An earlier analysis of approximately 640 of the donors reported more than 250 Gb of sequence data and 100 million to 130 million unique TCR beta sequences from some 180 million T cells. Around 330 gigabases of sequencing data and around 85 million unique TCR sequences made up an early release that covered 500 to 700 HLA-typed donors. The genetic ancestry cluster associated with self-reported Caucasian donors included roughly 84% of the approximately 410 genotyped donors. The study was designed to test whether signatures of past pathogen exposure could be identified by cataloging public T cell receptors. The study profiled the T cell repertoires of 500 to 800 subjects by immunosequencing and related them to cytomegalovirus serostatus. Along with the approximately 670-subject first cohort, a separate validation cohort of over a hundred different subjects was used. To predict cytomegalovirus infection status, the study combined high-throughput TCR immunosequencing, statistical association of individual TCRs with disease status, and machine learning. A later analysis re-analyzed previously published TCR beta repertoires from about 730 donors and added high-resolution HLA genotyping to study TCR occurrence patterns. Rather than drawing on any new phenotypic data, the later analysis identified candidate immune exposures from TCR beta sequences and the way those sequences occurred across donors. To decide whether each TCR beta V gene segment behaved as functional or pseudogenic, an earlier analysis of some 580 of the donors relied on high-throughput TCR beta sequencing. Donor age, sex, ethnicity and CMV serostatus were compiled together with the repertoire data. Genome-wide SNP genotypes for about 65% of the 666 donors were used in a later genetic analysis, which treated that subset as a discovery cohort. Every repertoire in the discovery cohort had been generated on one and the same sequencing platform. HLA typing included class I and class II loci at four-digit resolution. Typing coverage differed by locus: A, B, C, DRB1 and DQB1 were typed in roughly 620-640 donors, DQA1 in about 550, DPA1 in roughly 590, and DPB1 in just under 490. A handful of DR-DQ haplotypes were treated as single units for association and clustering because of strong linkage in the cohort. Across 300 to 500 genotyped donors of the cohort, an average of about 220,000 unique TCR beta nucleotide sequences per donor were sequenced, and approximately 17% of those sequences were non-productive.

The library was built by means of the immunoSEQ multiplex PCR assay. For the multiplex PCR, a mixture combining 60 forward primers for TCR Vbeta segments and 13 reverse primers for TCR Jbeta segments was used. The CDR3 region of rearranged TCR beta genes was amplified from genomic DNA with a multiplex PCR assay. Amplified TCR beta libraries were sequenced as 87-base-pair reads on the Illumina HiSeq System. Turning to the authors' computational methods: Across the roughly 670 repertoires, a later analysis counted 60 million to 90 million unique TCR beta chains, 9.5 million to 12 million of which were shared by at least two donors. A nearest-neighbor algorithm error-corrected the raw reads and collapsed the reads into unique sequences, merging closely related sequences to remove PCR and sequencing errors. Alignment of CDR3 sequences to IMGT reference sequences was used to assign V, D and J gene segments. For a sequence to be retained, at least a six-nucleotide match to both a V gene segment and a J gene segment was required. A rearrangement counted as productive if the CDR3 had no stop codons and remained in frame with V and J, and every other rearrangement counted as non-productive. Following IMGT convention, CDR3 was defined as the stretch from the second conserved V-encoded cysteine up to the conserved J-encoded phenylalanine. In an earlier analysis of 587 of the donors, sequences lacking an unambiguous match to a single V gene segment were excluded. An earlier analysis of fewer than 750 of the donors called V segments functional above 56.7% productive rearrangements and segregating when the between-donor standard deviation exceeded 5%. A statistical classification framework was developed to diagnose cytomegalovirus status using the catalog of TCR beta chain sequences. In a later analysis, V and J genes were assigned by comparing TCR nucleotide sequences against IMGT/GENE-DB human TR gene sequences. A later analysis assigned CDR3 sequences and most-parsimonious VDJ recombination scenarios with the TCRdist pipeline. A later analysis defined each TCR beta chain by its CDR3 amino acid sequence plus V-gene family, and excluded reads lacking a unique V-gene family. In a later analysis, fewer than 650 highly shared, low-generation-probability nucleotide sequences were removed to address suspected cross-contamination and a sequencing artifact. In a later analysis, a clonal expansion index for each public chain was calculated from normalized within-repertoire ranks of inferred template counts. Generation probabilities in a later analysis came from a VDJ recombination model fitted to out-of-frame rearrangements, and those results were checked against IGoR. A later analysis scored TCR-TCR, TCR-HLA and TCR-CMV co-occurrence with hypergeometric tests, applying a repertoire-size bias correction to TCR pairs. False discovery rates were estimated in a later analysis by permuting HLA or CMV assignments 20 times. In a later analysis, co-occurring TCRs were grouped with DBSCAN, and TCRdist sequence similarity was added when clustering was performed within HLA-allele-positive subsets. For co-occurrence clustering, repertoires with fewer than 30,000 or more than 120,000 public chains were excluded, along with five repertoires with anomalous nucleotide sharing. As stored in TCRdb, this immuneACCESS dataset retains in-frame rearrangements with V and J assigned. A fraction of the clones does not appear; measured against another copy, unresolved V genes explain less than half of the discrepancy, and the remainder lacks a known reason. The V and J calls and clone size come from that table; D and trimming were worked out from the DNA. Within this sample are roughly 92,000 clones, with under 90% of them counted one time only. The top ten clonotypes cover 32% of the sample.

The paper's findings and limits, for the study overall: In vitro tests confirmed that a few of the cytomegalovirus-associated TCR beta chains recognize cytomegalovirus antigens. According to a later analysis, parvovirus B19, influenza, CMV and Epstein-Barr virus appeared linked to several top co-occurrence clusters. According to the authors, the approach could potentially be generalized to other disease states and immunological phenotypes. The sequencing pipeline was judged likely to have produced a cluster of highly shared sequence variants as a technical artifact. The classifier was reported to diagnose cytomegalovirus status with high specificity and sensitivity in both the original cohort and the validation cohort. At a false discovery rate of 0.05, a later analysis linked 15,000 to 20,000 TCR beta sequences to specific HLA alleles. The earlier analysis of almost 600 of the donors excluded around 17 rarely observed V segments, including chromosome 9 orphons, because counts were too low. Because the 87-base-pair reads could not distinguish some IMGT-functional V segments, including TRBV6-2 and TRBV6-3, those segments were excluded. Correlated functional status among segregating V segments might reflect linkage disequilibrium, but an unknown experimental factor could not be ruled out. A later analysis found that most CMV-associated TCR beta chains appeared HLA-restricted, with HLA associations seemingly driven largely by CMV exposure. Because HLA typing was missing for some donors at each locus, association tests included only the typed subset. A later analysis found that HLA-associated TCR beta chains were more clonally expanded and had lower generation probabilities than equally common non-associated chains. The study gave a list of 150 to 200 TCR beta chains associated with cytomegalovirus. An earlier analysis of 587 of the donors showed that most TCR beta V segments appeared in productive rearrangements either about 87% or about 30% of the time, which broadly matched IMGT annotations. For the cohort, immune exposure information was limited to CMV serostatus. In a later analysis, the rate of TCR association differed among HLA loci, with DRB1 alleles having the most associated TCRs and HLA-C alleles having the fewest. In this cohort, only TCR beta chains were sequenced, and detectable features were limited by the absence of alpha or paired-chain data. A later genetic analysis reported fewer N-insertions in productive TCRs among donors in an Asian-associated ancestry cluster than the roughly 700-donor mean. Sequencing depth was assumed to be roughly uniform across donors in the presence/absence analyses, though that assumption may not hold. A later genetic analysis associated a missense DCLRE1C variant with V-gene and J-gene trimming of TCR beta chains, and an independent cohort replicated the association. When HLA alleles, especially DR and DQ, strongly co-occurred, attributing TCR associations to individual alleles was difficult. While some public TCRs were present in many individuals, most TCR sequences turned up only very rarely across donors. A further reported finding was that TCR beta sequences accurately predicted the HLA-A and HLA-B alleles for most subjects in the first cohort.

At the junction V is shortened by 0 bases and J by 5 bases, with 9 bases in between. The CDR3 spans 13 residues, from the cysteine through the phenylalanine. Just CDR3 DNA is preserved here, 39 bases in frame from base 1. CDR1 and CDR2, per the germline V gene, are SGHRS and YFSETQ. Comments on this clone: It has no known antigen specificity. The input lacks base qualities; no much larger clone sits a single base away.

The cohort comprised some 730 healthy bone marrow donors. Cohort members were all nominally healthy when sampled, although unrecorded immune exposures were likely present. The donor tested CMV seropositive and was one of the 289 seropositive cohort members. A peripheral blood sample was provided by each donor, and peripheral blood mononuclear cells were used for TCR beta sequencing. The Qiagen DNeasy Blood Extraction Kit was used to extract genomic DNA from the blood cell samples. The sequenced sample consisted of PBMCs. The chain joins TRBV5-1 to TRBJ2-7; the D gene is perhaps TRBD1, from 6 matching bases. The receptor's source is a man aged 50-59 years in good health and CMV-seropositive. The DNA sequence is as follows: TGCGCCAGCAGCTTGGGACAGGTCGACGAGCAGTACTTC. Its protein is CASSLGQVDEQYF.